A selection of T cell receptor beta chains follows, all from one sample in a study of blood T cell repertoires in COVID-19. TCRdb's table, derived via immunoSEQ multiplex PCR, lists solely in-frame clones and lacks some. The sample contains about 120,000 clones, around 87% of which appear only once. Material for sequencing was peripheral blood. The receptors here all came from a woman aged 55-70 years with COVID-19, enrolled during active disease. Each CDR3 is given with its conserved first and last residue. A D gene is named only where the DNA matches it firmly.

TRBD2	TRBJ2-3	TRBV5-8	CASKTRGSDTQYF
TRBD1	TRBJ2-1	TRBV29-1	CSAEGSGQGISGQFF
-	TRBJ2-6	TRBV19	CASSMGLSGANVLTF
-	TRBJ1-6	TRBV30	CAWSVRLSSYNSPLHF
TRBD2	TRBJ2-5	TRBV7-2	CASSFRTSGGAQTQYF
TRBD1	TRBJ1-1	TRBV18	CASSPAGQGALKNTEAFF
TRBD2	TRBJ2-7	TRBV29-1	CSVEKAGVGDEQYF
-	TRBJ1-5	TRBV2	CASGRDTGGNQPQHF
TRBD1	TRBJ1-2	TRBV29-1	CSVDTDRGRSGYTF
TRBD1	TRBJ2-6	TRBV19	CASSDRVAGANVLTF
-	TRBJ1-5	TRBV19	CASGRGWGNQPQHF
-	TRBJ1-6	TRBV9	CASSRGGENNSPLHF
TRBD1	TRBJ1-5	TRBV19	CASTPRDRGNQPQHF
-	TRBJ1-1	TRBV2	CASSGGGLRGSEAFF
-	TRBJ1-1	TRBV12-3/TRBV12-4	CASRWTPNTEAFF
TRBD2	TRBJ2-4	TRBV3-1/TRBV3-2	CASSQGRLSGGNIQYF
TRBD1	TRBJ2-6	TRBV4-2	CASSHHRDRGPGANVLTF
TRBD1	TRBJ2-5	TRBV5-8	CASSFTTGTGETQYF
-	TRBJ2-1	TRBV27	CASSLSFRGVEQFF
-	TRBJ1-2	TRBV15	CATSNTGFSGYTF
-	TRBJ2-7	TRBV27	CVVSGAYEQYF
-	TRBJ2-2	TRBV5-5	CASSLFVQGRNTGELFF
-	TRBJ1-1	TRBV6-5	CASSYSMRNTEAFF
TRBD2	TRBJ2-5	TRBV3-1/TRBV3-2	CASSPSGGPWIGQYF
-	TRBJ1-2	TRBV6-5	CASSYSYRANYGYTF
TRBD1	TRBJ1-1	TRBV5-4	CASSLPPGQGGGNTEAFF
TRBD2	TRBJ2-3	TRBV7-9	CASSPGGGSTDTQYF
-	TRBJ1-2	TRBV27	CASSFFPGSQDGYTF
TRBD2	TRBJ2-3	TRBV18	CASSPFSGTSGADTQYF
TRBD2	TRBJ2-1	TRBV4-2	CASSQDGTRNNEQFF
TRBD2	TRBJ2-7	TRBV5-1	CASTPLLAGFTYEQYF
-	TRBJ1-1	TRBV6-5	CASSSTGTRTFF
TRBD2	TRBJ2-7	TRBV2	CASCRLAGGTYEQYF
TRBD1	TRBJ1-3	TRBV30	CAWSGLLGTGGSGNTIYF
-	TRBJ1-3	TRBV19	CASSIGQLLSGNTIYF
-	TRBJ1-2	TRBV12-3/TRBV12-4	CASSLGRGYGYTF
TRBD2	TRBJ2-3	TRBV11-2	CASSPRGVKDTQYF
-	TRBJ2-7	TRBV4-2	CASSQEQGESYEQYF
TRBD2	TRBJ2-1	TRBV19	CAAGPGGGNEQFF